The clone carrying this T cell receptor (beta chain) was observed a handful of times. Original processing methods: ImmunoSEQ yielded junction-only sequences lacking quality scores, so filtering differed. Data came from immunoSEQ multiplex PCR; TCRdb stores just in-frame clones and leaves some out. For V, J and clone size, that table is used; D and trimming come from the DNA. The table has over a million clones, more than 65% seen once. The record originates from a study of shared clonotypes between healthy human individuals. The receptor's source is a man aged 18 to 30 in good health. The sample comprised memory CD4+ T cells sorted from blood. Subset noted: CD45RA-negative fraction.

The CDR3: CASSPGPGAHQPQHF. CDR3 in DNA: TGCGCCAGCAGCCCGGGGCCAGGGGCGCATCAGCCCCAGCATTTT. This rearrangement joins TRBV5-1 to TRBJ1-5; a possible D gene is TRBD1 (6 bases). V gave up 4 bases and J gave up 5 bases, with 16 bases separating them. Looked up from germline, CDR1 is SGHRS and CDR2 is YFSETQ. This CDR3 has 15 residues.